A single sample gave rise to the 10 T cell receptor beta chains below, sequenced in a study of blood T cell repertoires in COVID-19. Sequencing was performed with immunoSEQ multiplex PCR; in TCRdb, only in-frame clones are kept and a portion is missing. The sample yields about 99,000 clones, 90% to 95% seen once. Sequencing used peripheral blood. These receptors all come from a human donor in a cohort sampled during active COVID-19.

This sequence joins TRBV18 and TRBJ2-3; 8 bases are a match to TRBD1. Trimming removed 6 bases from V and 1 base from J; junction bases left unmatched: 6. The length of the CDR3 is 15 residues. CDR1 is KGHSH and CDR2 is LQKENI in the germline V gene. The CDR3 is CASSPQGQGTDTQYF. The CDR3 nucleotides read TGTGCCAGCTCTCCCCAGGGACAGGGCACAGATACGCAGTATTTT.

V gene TRBV23-1 combines with J gene TRBJ2-1; 9 bases agree with TRBD2. TRBV23-1 falls under the ORF class, with uncertain function. The CDR3 has 15 amino acids. V shed 4 bases, J shed 7 bases, and the junction held 8 bases outside the gene matches. The CDR3 nucleotides are TGCGCCAGCAGTCTTCGGGCGGGAGGGCAGAATGAGCAGTTCTTC. This translates into CASSLRAGGQNEQFF.

This clone occurred once. One junction end does not reproduce the germline sequence, and a read error may be involved. V is TRBV5-4 and J is TRBJ2-7; 10 bases fit TRBD2. The CDR3 is 15 amino acids. CDR1 and CDR2 from the germline V gene are SGHNT and YYREEE (reference sequence). CDR3 nucleotides: TGTGCCAGCAGCTTTGACTTCCTAGCGGGGGCCTTGGAGGACTTC. This gives the protein CASSFDFLAGALEDF.

The chain combines TRBV29-1 with TRBJ2-2, with D possibly matching TRBD1 (5 bases). This CDR3 spans 12 amino acids. In germline, CDR1 is SQVTM, CDR2 ANQGSEA. The germline V and J ends were trimmed by 4 bases and 7 bases, with 10 bases remaining between them. CDR3 amino acids: CSVVRVSGELFF. CDR3 sequence (DNA): TGCAGCGTTGTCAGGGTTAGCGGGGAGCTGTTTTTT.

This chain joins TRBV19 and TRBJ2-2; perhaps TRBD2 as D (5 bases). Germline V CDR1 and CDR2: LNHDA, SQIVND (reference sequence). V lost 7 bases and J 5 bases, leaving 11 bases between the germline ends. The CDR3 contains 13 residues. CDR3 sequence reads: CASNEGLTGELFF. CDR3 bases: TGTGCCAGTAACGAGGGTTTGACCGGGGAGCTGTTTTTT.

This clone has a single count. The chain combines TRBV6-5 with TRBJ2-5; TRBD1 aligns across 10 bases. This CDR3 contains 16 residues. V shed 3 bases and J 3 bases; nucleotides not matched to a gene: 7. The V gene's germline CDR1 is MNHEY and CDR2 SVGAGI. This CDR3 is CASSYRVGQGKETQYF. CDR3 in DNA: TGTGCCAGCAGTTATAGGGTGGGACAGGGGAAAGAGACCCAGTACTTC.

The rearrangement links TRBV28 to TRBJ2-7, with 14 bases that match TRBD2. The J segment lost 3 bases and the V segment lost 8 bases, leaving 9 bases of the junction unmatched. This CDR3 has 16 amino acids. The germline V gene has CDR1 MDHEN and CDR2 SYDVKM. This CDR3 is CASRPGTSGRSYEQYF. The CDR3 region has the DNA TGTGCCAGCCGTCCCGGGACTAGCGGGAGAAGCTACGAGCAGTACTTC. Complete variable domain (other parts from reference TRBV28 and TRBJ2-7): DVKVTQSSRYLVKRTGEKVFLECVQDMDHENMFWYRQDPGLGLRLIYFSYDVKMKEKGDIPEGYSVSREKKERFSLILESASTNQTSMYLCASRPGTSGRSYEQYFGPGTRLTVT.

V is TRBV6-2 or TRBV6-3 and J is TRBJ2-3; D not certain. This CDR3 region has 15 residues. Trimming cost V 2 bases and J 0 bases, with 9 bases left between them. Germline CDR1 MNHEY, CDR2 SVGEGT. The CDR3 protein is CASSYLIASTDTQYF. Written as DNA, the CDR3 is TGTGCCAGCAGTTACCTCATAGCTAGCACAGATACGCAGTATTTT.

This chain's CDR3 is CASPPPLGGEAFF. In DNA form, the CDR3 reads TGTGCCAGCCCCCCCCCTCTCGGGGGTGAAGCTTTCTTT. The rearrangement joins TRBV19 to TRBJ1-1, with D tentatively TRBD1 (5 bases). V lost 9 bases, J lost 7 bases, and 18 bases lay in between. Germline assignment: CDR1 LNHDA and CDR2 SQIVND (reference sequence). The CDR3 consists of 13 residues.

The chain recombines TRBV5-4 with TRBJ2-7, with 8 bases aligning to TRBD1. CDR3 size: 14 residues. V lost 4 bases and J lost 6; bases outside the gene matches: 9. Germline-derived CDR1 and CDR2 are SGHNT and YYREEE (reference sequence). CDR3 in amino acids: CASSTLITGGEQYF. CDR3 DNA: TGTGCCAGCAGCACGCTCATTACAGGGGGCGAGCAGTACTTC.